Listed here are 24 T cell receptor beta chains from one sample, sequenced in a study of blood T cell repertoires in COVID-19. Method: immunoSEQ multiplex PCR; TCRdb's copy keeps in-frame clones and lacks some. The sample shows about 130,000 clones, roughly three quarters of them seen only once. Material: peripheral blood. The receptors here all came from a woman between 65 and 79 years old with acute or convalescent COVID-19.

A few counts support this clone. The chain employs TRBV6-4 and TRBJ1-2; D gene ambiguous. The germline V and J ends were trimmed by 4 bases and 8 bases, with 17 bases remaining between them. CDR1 and CDR2 from the germline V gene are MRHNA and SNTAGT. This CDR3 is built from 14 residues. The CDR3 loop reads CASSADPASGGYTF. Here the CDR3 DNA reads TGTGCCAGCAGTGCCGACCCAGCTTCGGGGGGCTACACCTTC.

The V and J genes are TRBV9 and TRBJ2-3; 10 positions match TRBD1. With 5 bases clipped from V and 3 bases from J, the junction kept 9 bases outside the gene matches. The CDR3 is made up of 16 amino acids. CDR1 is SGDLS and CDR2 is YYNGEE in the germline V gene. CDR3 in amino acids: CASSQRQGARTDTQYF. The CDR3 nucleotides are TGTGCCAGCAGTCAGAGACAGGGGGCGCGAACAGATACGCAGTATTTT.

V and J are TRBV4-1 and TRBJ2-4; maybe TRBD2 (5 bases). The CDR3 totals 16 residues. Germline V gene lookup returns CDR1 MGHRA and CDR2 YSYEKL. V lost 0 bases and J 0 bases, leaving 9 bases between the germline ends. The CDR3 spells CASSQEEVVAKNIQYF. The CDR3, as DNA: TGCGCCAGCAGCCAAGAGGAGGTGGTAGCCAAAAACATTCAGTACTTC.

The genes are TRBV30 and TRBJ1-5, with D unclear. The V gene lost 2 bases and the J gene lost 0 bases, with 5 bases spanning the gap. The CDR3 contains 13 residues. Germline loops: CDR1 GTSNPN, CDR2 SVGIG (reference sequence). CDR3 sequence: CAWSPDSNQPQHF. The CDR3 region has the DNA TGTGCCTGGAGTCCAGATAGCAATCAGCCCCAGCATTTT.

The rearrangement joins TRBV25-1 to TRBJ2-7; 8 bases agree with TRBD2. Trimming removed 1 base from V and 4 bases from J; junction bases left unmatched: 6. From germline, CDR1 is MGHDK and CDR2 SYGVNS. The CDR3 consists of 15 residues. The CDR3 loop is CASSESGGGLYEQYF. The DNA of the CDR3 is TGTGCCAGCAGTGAATCCGGGGGGGGCCTATACGAGCAGTACTTC.

This clone was found many times. V is TRBV19 and J is TRBJ2-7; tentatively, D is TRBD1 (6 bases). The CDR3 totals 13 residues. Germline V lookup: CDR1 LNHDA, CDR2 SQIVND (reference sequence). V was shortened by 2 bases and J by 4 bases, with 9 bases between the two germline ends. CDR3 sequence reads: CASSIKQGYEQYF. The DNA for the CDR3 is TGTGCCAGTAGTATAAAACAGGGTTACGAGCAGTACTTC.

The V call is TRBV10-3, the J call TRBJ1-3; TRBD1 is a possible D gene (6 bases). Germline V lookup: CDR1 ENHRY, CDR2 SYGVKD. V was shortened by 3 bases and J by 7 bases, with 10 bases between the two germline ends. The CDR3 loop spans 13 amino acids. CDR3 DNA: TGTGCCATCAGTGAACAGGGCTTGAACACCATATATTTT. Amino acid sequence: CAISEQGLNTIYF.

CDR3 protein: CASSLAGLNYGYTF. In DNA form, the CDR3 reads TGCGCCAGCAGCTTGGCGGGACTGAACTATGGCTACACCTTC. J is TRBJ1-2 and V is TRBV5-1, with a weak D call TRBD1 (5 bases). V was pared by 0 bases and J by 2 bases, with 8 bases between. The CDR3 runs 14 residues. Germline CDR1 reads SGHRS; CDR2 reads YFSETQ.

This clone has a handful of counts. The chain is built from TRBV28 and TRBJ1-5; TRBD1 might be the D (5 bases). V was shortened by 1 base and J by 0 bases, with 10 bases between the two germline ends. Germline V gene data show CDR1 as MDHEN and CDR2 as SYDVKM. The CDR3 contains 16 residues. The CDR3 loop reads CASSLYQGYSNQPQHF. The CDR3 coding sequence is TGTGCCAGCAGTTTATACCAGGGATATAGCAATCAGCCCCAGCATTTT.

V and J are TRBV7-3 and TRBJ2-2; the match to TRBD1 covers 7 bases. The V and J ends lost 5 bases and 5 bases, in that order; junction bases with no gene match: 8. The CDR3 has 15 amino acids. Per germline, CDR1 SGHTA and CDR2 FQGTGA. The CDR3 DNA is TGTGCCAGCAGCCCCAGGGGGAGTGGTACCGGGGAGCTGTTTTTT. Its protein product is CASSPRGSGTGELFF.

CDR3 sequence reads: CSVVLAGIYNEQFF. CDR3 nucleotide sequence: TGCAGCGTTGTACTAGCGGGGATCTACAATGAGCAGTTCTTC. The chain uses TRBV29-1 and TRBJ2-1; 10 positions agree with TRBD2. Germline CDR1 and CDR2: SQVTM and ANQGSEA. The J segment lost 3 bases and the V segment lost 4 bases, leaving 3 bases of the junction unmatched. The CDR3 covers 14 residues.

The chain recombines TRBV30 with TRBJ2-7; 8 positions match TRBD1. V lost 1 base and J lost 4; bases outside the gene matches: 9. CDR3 length: 15 residues. Germline V CDR1 and CDR2: GTSNPN, SVGIG (reference sequence). CDR3 loop: CAWSGEPGTGYEQYF. The CDR3 DNA sequence: TGTGCCTGGAGTGGGGAGCCCGGGACAGGTTACGAGCAGTACTTC. Complete variable domain (other parts from reference TRBV30 and TRBJ2-7): SQTIHQWPATLVQPVGSPLSLECTVEGTSNPNLYWYRQAAGRGLQLLFYSVGIGQISSEVPQNLSASRPQDRQFILSSKKLLLSDSGFYLCAWSGEPGTGYEQYFGPGTRLTVT.

This clone was recorded only once. The rearrangement uses TRBV27 and TRBJ1-4, with 9 bases lining up with TRBD1. Germline values: CDR1 MNHEY, CDR2 SMNVEV (reference sequence). Unmatched junction bases numbered 8, after V lost 10 bases and J lost 5 bases. The CDR3 contains 14 residues. The CDR3 sequence: CATAAGQGNEKLFF. The CDR3 DNA sequence: TGTGCCACCGCGGCGGGACAGGGAAATGAAAAACTGTTTTTT.

This sequence joins TRBV27 and TRBJ1-1, with D possibly TRBD1 on 6 matching bases. V was trimmed by 2 bases and J by 4 bases, leaving 17 bases between them. Germline V gives CDR1 MNHEY, CDR2 SMNVEV (reference sequence). The CDR3 has 16 amino acids. The CDR3 is CASSLVGGAPGTEAFF. CDR3 nucleotides: TGTGCCAGCAGTTTAGTTGGGGGGGCGCCGGGCACTGAAGCTTTCTTT.

For this clone: A read error may explain this, as a much larger clone is one base away. The rearrangement uses TRBV2 and TRBJ1-2; 7 nucleotides match TRBD1. This CDR3 is built from 12 residues. The germline V gene has CDR1 SNHLY and CDR2 FYNNEI. V shed 6 bases, J shed 2 bases, and the junction held 0 bases outside the gene matches. The CDR3: CASRTGNYGYTF. The CDR3 DNA reads as TGTGCCAGCAGGACAGGGAACTATGGCTACACCTTC.

This chain connects TRBV27 to TRBJ2-1; 7 bases align to TRBD2. V lost 10 bases and J lost 5; bases outside the gene matches: 14. Germline V gene data show CDR1 as MNHEY and CDR2 as SMNVEV (reference sequence). The CDR3 has 15 residues. CDR3 loop: CATMVPSAGNNEQFF. The DNA of the CDR3 is TGTGCCACCATGGTCCCCTCAGCGGGAAACAATGAGCAGTTCTTC.

This rearrangement joins TRBV28 to TRBJ1-5; 8 bases align to TRBD1. With V trimmed by 5 bases and J by 2 bases, 11 bases remained unmatched. This CDR3 contains 17 residues. Germline values: CDR1 MDHEN, CDR2 SYDVKM. The CDR3 is CASSLLTGGAGNQPQHF. The CDR3 nucleotides are TGTGCCAGCAGTCTCCTTACAGGGGGTGCTGGCAATCAGCCCCAGCATTTT.

V gene TRBV18 combines with J gene TRBJ2-3; D is unresolved. V was pared by 2 bases and J by 6 bases, with 18 bases between. The length of the CDR3 is 16 residues. Germline assignment: CDR1 KGHSH and CDR2 LQKENI. CDR3 bases: TGTGCCAGCTCACCAAAATTGCGCGACCGGCGGGATACGCAGTATTTT. It yields the protein CASSPKLRDRRDTQYF.

In its sample, this clone was seen many times. The chain joins TRBV6-8 to TRBJ2-7, with TRBD2 matching over 11 bases. CDR1 and CDR2 from the germline V gene are MNHGY and SAAAGT. This CDR3 is built from 13 residues. V was clipped by 6 bases and J by 2 bases; unmatched bases: 0. CDR3 sequence reads: CASRGLAAYEQYF. The CDR3 DNA reads TGTGCCAGCAGGGGACTAGCGGCCTACGAGCAGTACTTC.

This clone has a handful of counts. This chain connects TRBV15 to TRBJ1-5; 7 bases map to TRBD1. There are 14 residues in the CDR3. Germline V gene lookup returns CDR1 LNHNV and CDR2 YYDKDF (reference sequence). With V trimmed by 4 bases and J by 0 bases, 0 bases remained unmatched. The chain's CDR3 is CATSTGGSNQPQHF. The CDR3 bases are TGTGCCACCAGCACAGGGGGTAGCAATCAGCCCCAGCATTTT.

The chain couples TRBV6-1 to TRBJ2-1, with 14 positions matching TRBD2. The length of the CDR3 is 16 residues. J lost 8 bases, V lost 4 bases, and 7 bases had no gene match. The germline gives CDR1 MNHNS, CDR2 SASEGT. Written as DNA, the CDR3 is TGTGCCAGCAGTGGACTAGCGGGAGGGTCCGGAGATGAGCAGTTCTTC. It specifies CASSGLAGGSGDEQFF.

This clone was seen once. The rearrangement joins TRBV7-8 to TRBJ2-7, with D unclear. V lost 5 bases to trimming and J lost 5 bases, with 13 bases between them. Germline values: CDR1 SGHVS, CDR2 FQNEAQ. The CDR3 is 13 amino acids. CDR3 sequence: CASSLLESHEQYF. The CDR3 nucleotides read TGTGCCAGCAGCCTCCTTGAGTCCCACGAGCAGTACTTC.

This sequence joins TRBV5-6 and TRBJ2-7, with 7 bases lining up with TRBD1. The V segment lost 2 bases and the J segment 2 bases; nucleotides outside the gene matches: 1. This CDR3 is built from 13 residues. CDR1 SGHDT and CDR2 YYEEEE come from the germline V gene. The CDR3, as DNA: TGTGCCAGCAGCTTCACAGGGGCCTACGAGCAGTACTTC. As protein: CASSFTGAYEQYF.

V and J are TRBV27 and TRBJ2-6; D possibly corresponds to TRBD1 (6 bases). The germline gives CDR1 MNHEY, CDR2 SMNVEV (reference sequence). The CDR3 length is 16 residues. V gave up 5 bases and J gave up 0 bases, with 11 bases separating them. CDR3 protein: CASSPTGSSGANVLTF. The CDR3, as DNA: TGTGCCAGCAGTCCAACAGGGAGCTCTGGGGCCAACGTCCTGACTTTC.